Below are 10 T cell receptor beta chains sequenced from a single sample in a study of blood T cell repertoires in COVID-19. The table came from immunoSEQ multiplex PCR; TCRdb's copy has only in-frame clones and leaves some out. This table has approximately 330,000 clones, roughly 87% appearing once. The source material was peripheral blood. The receptors were gathered from a man aged 25-40 years with COVID-19, enrolled during active disease.

V is TRBV6-2 or TRBV6-3 and J is TRBJ2-1; 13 bases map to TRBD2. CDR1 is MNHEY and CDR2 is SVGEGT in the germline V gene. J lost 6 bases, V lost 5 bases, and 10 bases had no gene match. This CDR3 region has 17 residues. DNA for the CDR3: TGTGCCAGCAGTCTCGGCCTACTAGCGGGAGGGCCCAATGAGCAGTTCTTC. Its translation is CASSLGLLAGGPNEQFF.

The chain is built from TRBV6-5 and TRBJ1-1; D call uncertain. The CDR3 is 13 amino acids. V was clipped by 2 bases and J by 6 bases, with 10 bases between them. In germline, CDR1 is MNHEY, CDR2 SVGAGI. Written as DNA, the CDR3 is TGTGCCAGCAGTTACGTGGGCGTCTCTGAAGCTTTCTTT. Translated, it gives CASSYVGVSEAFF.

The chain links TRBV2 to TRBJ2-1; no clear D gene. Per the germline V gene, CDR1 is SNHLY and CDR2 is FYNNEI. Trimming cost V 6 bases and J 0 bases, with 6 bases left between them. The CDR3 covers 13 residues. The CDR3 here is CASRPSSYNEQFF. The CDR3 nucleotides read TGTGCCAGCAGACCTAGCTCCTACAATGAGCAGTTCTTC.

This chain connects TRBV11-3 to TRBJ2-2, with TRBD1 identical over 7 bases. The V gene's germline CDR1 is SGHNT and CDR2 YENEEA. With V trimmed by 5 bases and J by 6 bases, 6 bases remained unmatched. The CDR3 length is 14 residues. This chain's CDR3 is CASSQTGAAGELFF. The CDR3 DNA reads TGTGCCAGCAGCCAAACAGGGGCGGCCGGGGAGCTGTTTTTT.

The chain couples TRBV3-1 (or the pseudogene TRBV3-2) to TRBJ2-6; D is unclear. CDR3 length: 18 residues. Germline CDR1 is LGHDT and CDR2 is YNNKEL (reference sequence). Trimming removed 1 base from V and 0 bases from J, with 13 bases in between. CDR3 sequence: CASSQVYFISSGANVLTF. CDR3 nucleotides: TGTGCCAGCAGCCAAGTATATTTTATTAGCTCTGGGGCCAACGTCCTGACTTTC.

The CDR3 sequence: CASSRSDTYGYTF. The CDR3 DNA follows: TGTGCCAGCTCACGTTCCGACACCTATGGCTACACCTTC. The chain is built from TRBV18 and TRBJ1-2; D ambiguous. This CDR3 is 13 amino acids long. Germline values: CDR1 KGHSH, CDR2 LQKENI. Trimming took off 4 bases at V and 4 bases at J, with 10 bases between the two ends.

This clone was counted once. The chain uses TRBV7-2 and TRBJ1-5, with a weak D call TRBD1 (6 bases). The CDR3 covers 15 residues. V gave up 5 bases and J gave up 7 bases, with 18 bases separating them. Germline V CDR1 and CDR2: SGHTA, FQGNSA. In nucleotides, the CDR3 is TGTGCCAGCAGCCCATCCGTACAGGGCGGGCAGCCCCAGCATTTT. Its translation is CASSPSVQGGQPQHF.

The J gene is TRBJ1-5, the V gene TRBV4-1; tentatively, D is TRBD1 (5 bases). The ends were cut back, 6 bases at V and 2 bases at J, with 11 bases in the middle. The germline CDR1 and CDR2 sequences are MGHRA and YSYEKL. CDR3 length equals 14 residues. CDR3 loop: CASRGADGNQPQHF. CDR3 nucleotide sequence: TGCGCCAGCAGAGGGGCTGATGGCAATCAGCCCCAGCATTTT.

This clone appeared once. The chain combines TRBV7-2 with TRBJ1-4; 9 nucleotides agree with TRBD1. The CDR3 has 15 amino acids. The V segment lost 1 base and the J segment 8 bases; nucleotides outside the gene matches: 5. Per the germline V gene, CDR1 is SGHTA and CDR2 is FQGNSA. CDR3 loop: CASSLGNRGREKLFF. CDR3 coding DNA: TGTGCCAGCAGCTTAGGGAACAGGGGGCGAGAAAAACTGTTTTTT.

The rearrangement links TRBV4-2 to TRBJ1-2; D unclear. The CDR3 spans 14 residues. In germline, CDR1 is LGHNA, CDR2 YNFKEQ. The V and J ends lost 3 bases and 2 bases respectively, with 10 bases between them. The CDR3 is CASSQVDMNYGYTF. DNA for the CDR3: TGTGCCAGCAGCCAGGTTGACATGAACTATGGCTACACCTTC.